Presented here are 27 T cell receptor beta chains from one specimen sequenced in a study of cytomegalovirus exposure and HLA in healthy donors. Sequencing was performed with immunoSEQ multiplex PCR; in TCRdb, only in-frame clones are kept and a portion is missing. Of about 160,000 clones detected, 88% appear once; the ten largest clones hold about 3%. Material for sequencing was PBMCs. These receptors originate from a man in his late teens or twenties in good health and CMV-seronegative.

The chain uses TRBV5-1 and TRBJ2-5; a weak D match, TRBD1 (6 bases). The germline V gene encodes CDR1 SGHRS and CDR2 YFSETQ. Between the trimmed V and J ends, which lost 0 bases and 0 bases, there was a span of 9 bases. CDR3 length equals 15 residues. In nucleotides, the CDR3 is TGCGCCAGCAGCTTGGCGGGACAAGACCAAGAGACCCAGTACTTC. This translates into CASSLAGQDQETQYF.

The rearrangement joins TRBV28 to TRBJ2-2; 8 nucleotides align to TRBD1. Germline CDR1 reads MDHEN; CDR2 reads SYDVKM. The V and J ends lost 5 bases and 6 bases, in that order; junction bases with no gene match: 8. The length of the CDR3 is 15 residues. The CDR3 is CASSGTGSLAGELFF. The DNA for the CDR3 is TGTGCCAGCAGTGGGACAGGTTCGTTAGCCGGGGAGCTGTTTTTT.

V is TRBV7-2 and J is TRBJ2-2, with D possibly matching TRBD1 (5 bases). Germline V CDR1 and CDR2: SGHTA, FQGNSA. CDR3 length equals 13 residues. Trimming removed 6 bases at V and 5 bases at J, with 10 bases between. The CDR3 reads CASRPTATGELFF. CDR3 DNA: TGTGCCAGCAGACCGACAGCAACCGGGGAGCTGTTTTTT.

Only one count was recorded for this clone. V usage is TRBV7-2 and J usage is TRBJ1-5, with 8 bases matching TRBD1. Trimming took 3 bases from V and 4 from J; bases not matched to a gene: 2. The CDR3 is made up of 14 amino acids. CDR1 and CDR2 (germline): SGHTA, FQGNSA. DNA for the CDR3: TGTGCCAGCAGCTTCACAGGGGGAAATCAGCCCCAGCATTTT. This encodes CASSFTGGNQPQHF. The whole variable domain, filled in from reference TRBV7-2 and TRBJ1-5, reads GAGVSQSPSNKVTEKGKDVELRCDPISGHTALYWYRQSLGQGLEFLIYFQGNSAPDKSGLPSDRFSAERTGGSVSTLTIQRTQQEDSAVYLCASSFTGGNQPQHFGDGTRLSIL.

The rearrangement joins TRBV10-1 to TRBJ2-7, with a possible D match to TRBD1 (6 bases). This CDR3 region has 14 residues. V lost 4 bases to trimming and J lost 7 bases, with 17 bases between them. The germline CDR1 and CDR2 sequences are WNHNN and SYGVQD (reference sequence). The chain's CDR3 is CASSGTGLRVEQYV. CDR3 DNA: TGCGCCAGCAGTGGAACAGGGTTGCGTGTTGAGCAGTACGTC.

The gene calls are TRBV18 and TRBJ1-2; D may be TRBD1 (5 bases). The CDR3 contains 16 residues. Looked up from germline, CDR1 is KGHSH and CDR2 is LQKENI. V was pared by 1 base and J by 4 bases, with 16 bases between. The chain's CDR3 is CASSPLLSDSSYGYTF. As DNA, the CDR3 is TGTGCCAGCTCACCACTGCTCTCCGACAGCTCCTATGGCTACACCTTC.

The rearrangement joins TRBV20-1 to TRBJ1-1, with unresolved D. The V end was cut by 4 bases, the J end by 4 bases, with 7 bases between. The germline V gene has CDR1 DFQATT and CDR2 SNEGSKA (reference sequence). CDR3 length: 11 amino acids. CDR3 residues: CSATPGTEAFF. CDR3 DNA sequence: TGCAGTGCTACCCCGGGCACTGAAGCTTTCTTT.

In DNA, the CDR3 is TGTGCCAGCAGCCCAGAGGGCCAGCCCCAGCATTTT. Translation: CASSPEGQPQHF. This chain uses TRBV11-2 with TRBJ1-5; no firm D call. This CDR3 is built from 12 residues. V lost 5 bases and J lost 7, with 9 bases in between. CDR1 is SGHAT, CDR2 FQNNGV, per germline.

This rearrangement joins TRBV10-1 to TRBJ2-7, with 7 bases lining up with TRBD1. Trimming at V came to 10 bases and at J to 3 bases, leaving 6 bases not matched to a gene. CDR3 length equals 12 residues. Germline V lookup: CDR1 WNHNN, CDR2 SYGVQD (reference sequence). CDR3 region: CATLGQNYEQYF. CDR3 bases: TGCGCCACTTTGGGACAGAACTACGAGCAGTACTTC.

V and J are TRBV4-2 and TRBJ2-1; 8 bases fit TRBD1. With V trimmed by 4 bases and J by 3 bases, 5 bases remained unmatched. Germline loops: CDR1 LGHNA, CDR2 YNFKEQ. The CDR3 is 15 residues long. The CDR3: CASSPQGASYNEQFF. CDR3 nucleotides: TGTGCCAGCAGCCCGCAGGGGGCCAGCTACAATGAGCAGTTCTTC.

Details on this clone: The sample has other DNA sequences that encode this CDR3 too. The chain combines TRBV5-4 with TRBJ2-1, with a tentative D call TRBD2 (6 bases). V lost 0 bases to trimming and J lost 7 bases, with 8 bases between them. This CDR3 spans 13 amino acids. Germline V gene lookup returns CDR1 SGHNT and CDR2 YYREEE (reference sequence). Here the CDR3 DNA reads TGTGCCAGCAGCTTGGCCGGGGGTAATGAGCAGTTCTTC. This gives the protein CASSLAGGNEQFF.

The DNA of the CDR3 is TGTGCCGTCCTACAGGGGGCTGGATGGAACACCGGGGAGCTGTTTTTT. Translation: CAVLQGAGWNTGELFF. The rearrangement links TRBV7-9 to TRBJ2-2; the match to TRBD1 covers 9 bases. CDR1 and CDR2 (germline): SEHNR, FQNEAQ (reference sequence). This CDR3 has 16 amino acids. Trimming took 11 bases from V and 1 from J; bases not matched to a gene: 11.

The V gene is TRBV5-6, the J gene TRBJ1-1, with a tentative D call TRBD1 (5 bases). CDR1 and CDR2 (germline): SGHDT, YYEEEE. CDR3 length equals 14 residues. The V end was cut by 1 base, the J end by 4 bases, with 11 bases between. For the CDR3, the DNA is TGTGCCAGCAGCTTGAGGGGAGGCGGCACTGAAGCTTTCTTT. Translating gives CASSLRGGGTEAFF. Supplemented by reference TRBV5-6 and TRBJ1-1, the full variable domain reads DAGVTQSPTHLIKTRGQQVTLRCSPKSGHDTVSWYQQALGQGPQFIFQYYEEEERQRGNFPDRFSGHQFPNYSSELNVNALLLGDSALYLCASSLRGGGTEAFFGQGTRLTVV.

V usage is TRBV28 and J usage is TRBJ1-5; D is possibly TRBD1 (5 bases). The CDR3 extends over 19 amino acids. V shed 4 bases and J shed 5 bases, with 27 bases lying between them. Germline CDR1 MDHEN, CDR2 SYDVKM. The CDR3, as DNA: TGTGCCAGCAGTTCTCCGAGGTATGACACGGGGGGAAAGTATCAGCCCCAGCATTTT. Translating it yields CASSSPRYDTGGKYQPQHF.

V is TRBV5-4 and J is TRBJ2-2; 8 bases map to TRBD2. CDR1 and CDR2 from the germline V gene are SGHNT and YYREEE (reference sequence). V dropped 2 bases and J dropped 5; count of bases not matched to a gene: 5. The CDR3 runs to 15 residues. CDR3 loop: CASSFGAGVTGELFF. CDR3 nucleotide sequence: TGTGCCAGCAGCTTTGGAGCGGGGGTAACCGGGGAGCTGTTTTTT. Drawing the rest from reference TRBV5-4 and TRBJ2-2, the complete variable domain is ETGVTQSPTHLIKTRGQQVTLRCSSQSGHNTVSWYQQALGQGPQFIFQYYREEENGRGNFPPRFSGLQFPNYSSELNVNALELDDSALYLCASSFGAGVTGELFFGEGSRLTVL.

The chain couples TRBV5-6 to TRBJ2-1; D is possibly TRBD2 (5 bases). V lost 4 bases to trimming and J lost 8 bases, with 25 bases between them. There are 17 residues in the CDR3. Germline CDR1 reads SGHDT; CDR2 reads YYEEEE. In DNA, the CDR3 is TGTGCCAGCAGCGACATACAGCGGCCCTTAACCCATTATGAGCAGTTCTTC. It translates to CASSDIQRPLTHYEQFF.

This clone has only a few counts. The chain uses TRBV30 and TRBJ1-2; TRBD1 matches at 7 bases. Trimming cost V 7 bases and J 8 bases; bases outside gene matches: 4. Germline V gene lookup returns CDR1 GTSNPN and CDR2 SVGIG (reference sequence). There are 10 residues in the CDR3. Here the CDR3 reads CASTGDGYTF. CDR3 DNA: TGTGCCTCAACAGGGGACGGCTACACCTTC.

This clone appeared many times. V usage is TRBV7-8 and J usage is TRBJ1-2; no reliable D call. Deletions cut 1 base from V and 4 bases from J, with 10 bases between. Per the germline V gene, CDR1 is SGHVS and CDR2 is FQNEAQ. The CDR3 is 14 amino acids. DNA of the CDR3: TGTGCCAGCAGCTTAGGGAGTGCAGCCTATGGCTACACCTTC. Translation gives CASSLGSAAYGYTF.

The chain employs TRBV2 and TRBJ1-3; 8 nucleotides agree with TRBD1. The V segment lost 9 bases and the J segment 0 bases; nucleotides outside the gene matches: 10. The germline CDR1 and CDR2 sequences are SNHLY and FYNNEI. The CDR3 is 16 amino acids. CDR3 sequence reads: CARGQAAGPSGNTIYF. Written as DNA, the CDR3 is TGTGCCAGGGGACAGGCCGCTGGGCCCTCTGGAAACACCATATATTTT.

This sequence joins TRBV18 and TRBJ2-3; possibly TRBD2 for D (6 bases). Germline CDR1 is KGHSH and CDR2 is LQKENI. Trimming cost V 3 bases and J 6 bases, with 19 bases left between them. CDR3 length equals 16 residues. The CDR3 here is CASSPDYSSSKDTQYF. CDR3 DNA sequence: TGTGCCAGCTCACCGGACTACTCATCCTCGAAGGATACGCAGTATTTT.

The chain joins TRBV5-1 to TRBJ1-1; 7 nucleotides line up with TRBD1. With V trimmed by 1 base and J by 6 bases, 6 bases remained unmatched. Germline assignment: CDR1 SGHRS and CDR2 YFSETQ. The CDR3 is 14 residues long. CDR3 sequence: CASSLSSGTAEAFF. The CDR3 bases are TGCGCCAGCAGCTTGTCGTCCGGGACAGCTGAAGCTTTCTTT.

The chain has TRBV29-1 and TRBJ1-2; D is ambiguous. The CDR3 contains 11 residues. Trimming removed 0 bases from V and 5 bases from J, with 4 bases in between. CDR1 SQVTM and CDR2 ANQGSEA come from the germline V gene. The CDR3 DNA follows: TGCAGCGTTGAAGACCCGTATGGCTACACCTTC. It codes for CSVEDPYGYTF.

The chain carries TRBV6-5 and TRBJ2-3, with 7 bases aligning to TRBD1. Per germline, CDR1 MNHEY and CDR2 SVGAGI. V lost 4 bases and J lost 4; bases outside the gene matches: 8. This CDR3 comprises 15 residues. The CDR3 here is CASSSRTGSADTQYF. CDR3 nucleotide sequence: TGTGCCAGCAGTTCCCGGACAGGCAGCGCAGATACGCAGTATTTT.

The chain couples TRBV19 to TRBJ2-2; 10 bases align to TRBD1. J was trimmed by 4 bases and V by 4 bases; bases with no gene match: 3. The CDR3 loop spans 15 amino acids. Per germline, CDR1 LNHDA and CDR2 SQIVND (reference sequence). The CDR3 is CASSTGTGATGELFF. The CDR3 nucleotides are TGTGCCAGTAGTACCGGGACAGGGGCCACCGGGGAGCTGTTTTTT.

V gene TRBV5-1 combines with J gene TRBJ1-2, with 7 positions matching TRBD1. This CDR3 spans 14 amino acids. J gave up 1 base and V 4 bases, and 4 bases lay outside the gene matches. Per germline, CDR1 SGHRS and CDR2 YFSETQ. The CDR3 region has the DNA TGCGCCAGCAGCCAAGGACAGGTTAACTATGGCTACACCTTC. This translates into CASSQGQVNYGYTF. The entire variable domain, with the rest obtained from reference TRBV5-1 and TRBJ1-2, is as follows: KAGVTQTPRYLIKTRGQQVTLSCSPISGHRSVSWYQQTPGQGLQFLFEYFSETQRNKGNFPGRFSGRQFSNSRSEMNVSTLELGDSALYLCASSQGQVNYGYTFGSGTRLTVV.

About this clone itself: The same CDR3 is also encoded by other DNA sequences in this sample. The chain couples TRBV27 to TRBJ1-3; D is undetermined. CDR3 length equals 15 residues. CDR1 MNHEY and CDR2 SMNVEV come from the germline V gene (reference sequence). Deletions cut 5 bases from V and 0 bases from J, with 11 bases between. The CDR3 sequence is CASSLSGSSGNTIYF. CDR3 in DNA: TGTGCCAGCAGTCTCAGCGGCTCCTCTGGAAACACCATATATTTT.

The V gene is TRBV5-1, the J gene TRBJ2-1; 10 bases map to TRBD2. Germline values: CDR1 SGHRS, CDR2 YFSETQ. This CDR3 has 16 amino acids. V shed 0 bases and J 9 bases; nucleotides not matched to a gene: 9. The CDR3 DNA is TGCGCCAGCAGCTTGGCACTAGCGGGACGGGTCGGTGAGCAGTTCTTC. It translates to CASSLALAGRVGEQFF.